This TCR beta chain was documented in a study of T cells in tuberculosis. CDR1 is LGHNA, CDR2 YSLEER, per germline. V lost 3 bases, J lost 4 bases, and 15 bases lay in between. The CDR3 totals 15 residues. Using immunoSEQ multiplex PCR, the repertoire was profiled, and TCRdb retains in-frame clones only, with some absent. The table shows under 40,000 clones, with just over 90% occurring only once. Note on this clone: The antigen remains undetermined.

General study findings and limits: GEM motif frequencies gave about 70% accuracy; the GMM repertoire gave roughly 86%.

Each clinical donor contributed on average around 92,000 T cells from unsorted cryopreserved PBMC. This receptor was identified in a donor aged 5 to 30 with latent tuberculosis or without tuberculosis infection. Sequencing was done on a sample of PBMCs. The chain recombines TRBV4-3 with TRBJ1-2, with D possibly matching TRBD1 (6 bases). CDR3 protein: CASSHDRPASYGYTF. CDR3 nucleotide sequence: TGCGCCAGCAGCCATGACAGGCCAGCCTCCTATGGCTACACCTTC.